This TCR beta chain is from a study of T cells in Graves' hyperthyroidism and ophthalmopathy. Regarding the study as a whole: Blood also contained most expanded thyroid clonotypes above 0.001. Before onset, by a median of approximately 6.8 months, the model predicted ophthalmopathy.

From roughly 9.2 ml of fresh peripheral blood, PBMCs were isolated. TCR beta CDR3 regions were amplified from RNA. The HTBI primer set was used in a first-round RT-PCR of the TCR CDR3. TCRdb recomputed calls from the multiplex PCR reads with MiXCR, one row per CDR3 protein. Here the sample spans 240,000 or so distinct CDR3 sequences, around 17% being singletons. Concerning this clonotype: Its antigen is unknown.

The sequenced sample was blood. The source of this sequence is a woman aged 18-29 years with Graves' ophthalmopathy.

The CDR3 is CASSQVGASGNTIYF. CDR3 nucleotides: TGCGCCAGCAGCCAAGTGGGTGCGTCTGGAAACACCATATATTTT. The genes are TRBV4-1 and TRBJ1-3; D is unclear. Germline V CDR1 and CDR2: MGHRA, YSYEKL. Trimming stripped 1 base from V and 1 base from J, with 8 bases between. This CDR3 is built from 15 residues.